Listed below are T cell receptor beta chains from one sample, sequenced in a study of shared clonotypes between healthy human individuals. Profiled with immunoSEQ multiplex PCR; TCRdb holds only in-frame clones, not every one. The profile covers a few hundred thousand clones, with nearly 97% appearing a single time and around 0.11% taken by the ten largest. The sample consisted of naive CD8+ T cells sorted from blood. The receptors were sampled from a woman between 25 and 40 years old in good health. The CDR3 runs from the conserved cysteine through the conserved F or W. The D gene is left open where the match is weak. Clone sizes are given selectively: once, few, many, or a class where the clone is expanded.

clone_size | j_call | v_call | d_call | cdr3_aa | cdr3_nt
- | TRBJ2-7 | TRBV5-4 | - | CASSAEGVEYF | TGTGCCAGCAGCGCGGAAGGAGTCGAGTACTTC
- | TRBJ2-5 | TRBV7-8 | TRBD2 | CASSPEGTSGEQETQYF | TGTGCCAGCAGCCCAGAGGGGACTAGCGGAGAGCAAGAGACCCAGTACTTC
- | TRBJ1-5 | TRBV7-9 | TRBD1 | CASSLEATGFGNQPQHF | TGTGCCAGCAGCTTAGAGGCGACAGGGTTTGGCAATCAGCCCCAGCATTTT
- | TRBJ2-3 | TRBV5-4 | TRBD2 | CASSILAGGPTDTQYF | TGTGCCAGCAGCATACTAGCGGGAGGGCCTACAGATACGCAGTATTTT
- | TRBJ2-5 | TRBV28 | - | CASIRRARKGETQYF | TGTGCCAGCATCCGACGGGCCAGGAAGGGAGAGACCCAGTACTTC
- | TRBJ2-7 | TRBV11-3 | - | CASSFGVGYEQYF | TGTGCCAGCAGCTTCGGGGTTGGCTACGAGCAGTACTTC
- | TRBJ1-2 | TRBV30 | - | CAWSVIRANYGYTF | TGTGCCTGGAGTGTAATCAGGGCAAACTATGGCTACACCTTC
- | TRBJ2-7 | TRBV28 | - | CASSFSGSYEQYF | TGTGCCAGCAGTTTTTCAGGGTCCTACGAGCAGTACTTC
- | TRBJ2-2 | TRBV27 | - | CASSLSGTGELFF | TGTGCCAGCAGTTTATCTGGCACCGGGGAGCTGTTTTTT
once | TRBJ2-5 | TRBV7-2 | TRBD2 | CASSLYPPRETTGETQYF | TGTGCCAGCAGCTTATACCCCCCGCGGGAGACAACGGGGGAGACCCAGTACTTC
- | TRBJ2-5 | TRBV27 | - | CASSTGVWETQYF | TGTGCCAGCAGTACGGGGGTTTGGGAGACCCAGTACTTC
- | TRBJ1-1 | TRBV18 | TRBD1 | CASSGQGHPNTEAFF | TGTGCCAGCTCAGGACAGGGGCACCCGAACACTGAAGCTTTCTTT
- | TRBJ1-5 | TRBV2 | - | CASSEDGPVGQPQHF | TGTGCCAGCAGTGAAGACGGCCCAGTCGGACAGCCCCAGCATTTT
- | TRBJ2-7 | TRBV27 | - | CASSGTAPEQYF | TGTGCCAGCAGTGGGACGGCGCCCGAGCAGTACTTC
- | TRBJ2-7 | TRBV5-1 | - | CASSLHGPSYEQYF | TGCGCCAGCAGCTTGCATGGCCCATCCTACGAGCAGTACTTC
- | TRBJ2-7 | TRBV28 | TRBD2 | CASTPTMLGHIAGDTYEQYF | TGTGCCAGCACCCCCACGATGTTGGGACACATAGCGGGGGATACCTACGAGCAGTACTTC
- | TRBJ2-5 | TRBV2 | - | CASSEAGSGETQYF | TGTGCCAGCAGTGAAGCGGGCAGCGGGGAGACCCAGTACTTC
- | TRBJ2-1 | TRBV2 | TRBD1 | CASSVLRDSSQYNEQFF | TGTGCCAGCAGTGTACTCCGGGACAGCAGCCAGTACAATGAGCAGTTCTTC
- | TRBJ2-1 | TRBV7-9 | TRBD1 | CASSLGTGLKNEQFF | TGTGCCAGCAGCCTAGGGACAGGGCTAAAGAATGAGCAGTTCTTC
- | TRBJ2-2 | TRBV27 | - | CASRLGSAANTGELFF | TGTGCCAGCCGGCTGGGCTCGGCCGCGAACACCGGGGAGCTGTTTTTT
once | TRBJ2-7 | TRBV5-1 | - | CASSLGGEGYEQYF | TGCGCCAGCAGCTTGGGCGGAGAGGGCTACGAGCAGTACTTC
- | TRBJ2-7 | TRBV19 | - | CASSMKGVAYEQYF | TGTGCCAGTAGTATGAAAGGGGTCGCCTACGAGCAGTACTTC
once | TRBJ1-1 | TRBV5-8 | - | CASSPGGIAEAFF | TGTGCCAGCAGCCCGGGGGGGATAGCTGAAGCTTTCTTT